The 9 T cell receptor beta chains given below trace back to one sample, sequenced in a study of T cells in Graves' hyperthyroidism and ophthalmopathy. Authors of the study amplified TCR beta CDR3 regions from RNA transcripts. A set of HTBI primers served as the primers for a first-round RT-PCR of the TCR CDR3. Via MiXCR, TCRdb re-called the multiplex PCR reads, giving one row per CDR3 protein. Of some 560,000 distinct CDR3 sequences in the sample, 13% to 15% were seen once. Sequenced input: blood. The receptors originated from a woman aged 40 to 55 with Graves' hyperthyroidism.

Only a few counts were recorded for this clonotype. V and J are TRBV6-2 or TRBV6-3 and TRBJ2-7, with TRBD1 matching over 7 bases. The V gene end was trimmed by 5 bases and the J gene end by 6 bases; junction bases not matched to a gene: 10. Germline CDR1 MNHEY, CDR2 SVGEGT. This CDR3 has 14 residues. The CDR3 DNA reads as TGTGCCAGCAGTGGGGTTAAGACAGGGACCGAGCAGTACTTC. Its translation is CASSGVKTGTEQYF.

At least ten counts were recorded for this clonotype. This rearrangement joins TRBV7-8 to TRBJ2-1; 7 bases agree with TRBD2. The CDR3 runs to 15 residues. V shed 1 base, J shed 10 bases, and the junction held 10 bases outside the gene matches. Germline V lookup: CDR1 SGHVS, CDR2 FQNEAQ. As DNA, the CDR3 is TGTGCCAGCAGCTTAGTTCCAGCGGGAATGGGGGAGCAGTTCTTC. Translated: CASSLVPAGMGEQFF.

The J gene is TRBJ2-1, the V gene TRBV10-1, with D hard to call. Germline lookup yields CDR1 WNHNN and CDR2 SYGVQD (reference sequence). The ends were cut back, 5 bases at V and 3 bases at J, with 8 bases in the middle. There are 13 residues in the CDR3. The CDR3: CASSSSFYNEQFF. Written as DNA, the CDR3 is TGCGCCAGCAGTAGTTCTTTCTACAATGAGCAGTTCTTC.

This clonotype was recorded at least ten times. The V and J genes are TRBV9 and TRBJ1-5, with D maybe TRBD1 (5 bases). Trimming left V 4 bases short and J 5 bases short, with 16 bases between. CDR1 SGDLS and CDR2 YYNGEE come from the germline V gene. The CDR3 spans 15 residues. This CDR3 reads CASSPAGGDYQPQHF. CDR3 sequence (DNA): TGTGCCAGCAGCCCAGCGGGGGGGGATTATCAGCCCCAGCATTTT.

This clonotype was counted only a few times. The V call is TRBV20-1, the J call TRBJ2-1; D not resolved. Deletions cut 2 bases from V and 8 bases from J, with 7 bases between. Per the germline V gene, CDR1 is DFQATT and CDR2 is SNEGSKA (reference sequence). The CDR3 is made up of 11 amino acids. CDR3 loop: CSARLNYEQFF. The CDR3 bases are TGCAGTGCTAGACTCAATTATGAGCAGTTCTTC.

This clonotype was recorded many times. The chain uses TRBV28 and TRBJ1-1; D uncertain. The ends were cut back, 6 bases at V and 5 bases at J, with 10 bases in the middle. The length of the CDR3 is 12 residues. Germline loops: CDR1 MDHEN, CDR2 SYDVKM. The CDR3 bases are TGTGCCAGCAGCCTTAAGAGGACTGAAGCTTTCTTT. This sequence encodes CASSLKRTEAFF. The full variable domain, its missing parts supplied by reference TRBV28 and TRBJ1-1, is DVKVTQSSRYLVKRTGEKVFLECVQDMDHENMFWYRQDPGLGLRLIYFSYDVKMKEKGDIPEGYSVSREKKERFSLILESASTNQTSMYLCASSLKRTEAFFGQGTRLTVV.

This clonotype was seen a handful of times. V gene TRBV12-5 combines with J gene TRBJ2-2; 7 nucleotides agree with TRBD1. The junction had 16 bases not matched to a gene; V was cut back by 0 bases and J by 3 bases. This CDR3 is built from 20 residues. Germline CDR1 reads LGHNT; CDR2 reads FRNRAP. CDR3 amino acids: CASGLVLRVGQPDDTGELFF. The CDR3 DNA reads TGTGCTAGTGGTTTGGTCCTCCGGGTGGGACAGCCCGACGACACCGGGGAGCTGTTTTTT.

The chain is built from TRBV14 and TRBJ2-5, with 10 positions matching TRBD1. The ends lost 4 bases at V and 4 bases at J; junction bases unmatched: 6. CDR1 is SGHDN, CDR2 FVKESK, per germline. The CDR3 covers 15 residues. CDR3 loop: CASSPWTGGGETQYF. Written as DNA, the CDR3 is TGTGCCAGCAGCCCGTGGACAGGGGGTGGAGAGACCCAGTACTTC.

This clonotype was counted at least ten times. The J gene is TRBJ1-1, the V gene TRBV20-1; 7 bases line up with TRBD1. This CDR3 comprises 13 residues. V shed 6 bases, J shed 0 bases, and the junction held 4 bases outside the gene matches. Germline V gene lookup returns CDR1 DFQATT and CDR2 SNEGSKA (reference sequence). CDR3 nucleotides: TGCAGTGCAAGGGACAGTTTGAACACTGAAGCTTTCTTT. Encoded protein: CSARDSLNTEAFF.